This T cell receptor beta chain was captured by sequencing in a study of T cell responses to AZD1222 COVID-19 vaccine (dated by TCRdb to the early 2020s). In the study overall: AZD1222 recipients given second doses at about 4 weeks or at about 12 weeks were pooled, since spike-specific TCR depth and breadth were not found to differ between the two schedules. Trial participants were enrolled into age subgroups of 18-55, 56-69 and 70-plus years, which contained about 160, 30 and 59 TCR-sequenced participants, respectively. TCR sequencing covered about 230 trial participants: some 210 given two doses of AZD1222 and 26 given two doses of MenACWY control vaccine.

The CDR3 regions of human TCRbeta chains were analyzed by immunosequencing. The original methods were these. TCRs in the repertoires were matched against a reference library of SARS-CoV-2-specific TCRs that had been generated with the MIRA antigen-specificity platform. Breadth was defined as the fraction of unique TCRs that were SARS-CoV-2-associated. Depth was defined as the fraction of total T cells that were SARS-CoV-2-associated. Each spike-specific TCR was assigned to its reactive spike region and to a CD4 or CD8 class using the MIRA data. Log10-transformed breadth and depth values were compared by one-way ANOVA with Sidak's multiple comparisons tests. Here the immuneACCESS table is served through TCRdb, limited to in-frame sequences with V and J called. Missing clones are a known gap in these copies; in checked studies unresolved V genes cover under half, and the rest lacks a known reason. That table gives V, J and clone size, and the DNA gave D and trimming. This sample has about 120,000 clones in its table, and about 88% of those were observed once. The ten largest make up roughly 7.4% of the sample.

This clone occurred once. The antigen it binds to is not known. Per-base quality was not reported, and no clone a single base away is much larger than it. In the paper's terms, the time point label means: baseline before first vaccination. Samples from vaccinated people were obtained from the UK trials COV001 and COV002, which included a single-blind randomized controlled phase 2/3 trial of AZD1222 (ChAdOx1 nCoV-19) in healthy adults. Trial participant PBMC samples were collected at day 0 and day 28 after the second dose for TCRbeta chain sequencing. General study outcomes and caveats: Only six AZD1222 recipients were SARS-CoV-2 seropositive at baseline, limiting conclusions about previously exposed vaccinees. In the small 56-69-year group, the increase in depth fell short of significance, most likely because of low power. Nearly half of unique spike-specific TCRs reportedly recognized epitopes outside regions mutated in the B.1.351 and B.1.1.7 variants. No day 14 peak-response samples were available, so repertoires were characterized only after the peak T cell response. Most participants were white British and females outnumbered males, and the authors suggested that clonal diversity may have been underestimated. CD4 TCRs associated with the vaccine covered the entire spike protein, and the dominant responses were in regions 160-218 and 743-854. After two AZD1222 doses, spike-specific TCR breadth and depth were significantly higher than at day 0 and than in MenACWY recipients.

The junction shows trimming of 3 bases on V and 4 bases on J, plus 10 bases between the germline ends. The germline V gene specifies MDHEN as CDR1 and SYDVKM as CDR2. CDR3 length: 14 amino acids, cysteine to phenylalanine. Only the CDR3 region is kept as DNA, spanning 42 bases read in frame from base 1. The V and J genes are TRBV28 and TRBJ1-3; no D gene is confidently identified. Specimen: peripheral blood, collected on day 0 of AZD1222 vaccination. The receptor was isolated from an adult in good health. The nucleotides read TGTGCCAGCAGTTTTCCCCGAGTGGGAAACACCATATATTTT. Translated, this gives CASSFPRVGNTIYF.